This entry lists 22 T cell receptor beta chains sequenced from one sample in a study of blood T cells in healthy people across ages. Alongside a J-beta primer mix, a sample-barcoded 5' primer served in a second PCR lasting roughly 7 to 12 cycles. Via MiXCR, TCRdb re-called the 5' RACE reads, giving one row per CDR3 protein. This sample has roughly 790,000 distinct CDR3 sequences, with roughly 41% found just once. Source material: blood. The receptors derive from a woman between 55 and 75 years old in good health.

The CDR3 loop reads CASSVDGNTEAFF. The CDR3 region has the DNA TGTGCCAGCAGTGTTGACGGCAACACTGAAGCTTTCTTT. This chain uses TRBV12-3 or TRBV12-4 with TRBJ1-1; D gene ambiguous. This CDR3 has 13 residues. The V gene lost 5 bases and the J gene lost 2 bases, with 9 bases spanning the gap.

This clonotype was recorded a few times. The gene calls are TRBV9 and TRBJ2-3; D might be TRBD1 (6 bases). Looked up from germline, CDR1 is SGDLS and CDR2 is YYNGEE. Trimming cost V 1 base and J 7 bases, with 10 bases left between them. This CDR3 comprises 13 residues. CDR3 in DNA: TGTGCCAGCAGCGTATCAGGGGCCCATACGCAGTATTTT. Encoded protein: CASSVSGAHTQYF. The variable domain in full, completed from reference TRBV9 and TRBJ2-3, reads DSGVTQTPKHLITATGQRVTLRCSPRSGDLSVYWYQQSLDQGLQFLIQYYNGEERAKGNILERFSAQQFPDLHSELNLSSLELGDSALYFCASSVSGAHTQYFGPGTRLTVL.

This clonotype showed up just a few times. The chain employs TRBV20-1 and TRBJ1-2, with 9 bases matching TRBD1. The CDR3 is made up of 12 amino acids. V lost 6 bases to trimming and J lost 7 bases; unmatched junction nucleotides: 6. In germline, CDR1 is DFQATT, CDR2 SNEGSKA (reference sequence). The CDR3 reads CSALTGGVGYTF. The CDR3 nucleotides are TGCAGTGCGTTAACAGGGGGCGTTGGCTACACCTTC.

The sample holds many counts of this clonotype. V usage is TRBV13 and J usage is TRBJ1-2, with 7 bases lining up with TRBD1. CDR1 PRHDT and CDR2 FYEKMQ come from the germline V gene (reference sequence). V was clipped by 6 bases and J by 4 bases; unmatched bases: 8. The CDR3 extends over 14 amino acids. For the CDR3, the DNA is TGTGCCAGCAGGTTATTAGGGGGCTCCTATGGCTACACCTTC. This translates into CASRLLGGSYGYTF. Using reference TRBV13 and TRBJ1-2 for the parts outside the CDR3, the full variable domain is AAGVIQSPRHLIKEKRETATLKCYPIPRHDTVYWYQQGPGQDPQFLISFYEKMQSDKGSIPDRFSAQQFSDYHSELNMSSLELGDSALYFCASRLLGGSYGYTFGSGTRLTVV.

This clonotype occurred many times. The chain employs TRBV7-2 and TRBJ2-5; 10 bases agree with TRBD2. V dropped 3 bases and J dropped 5; count of bases not matched to a gene: 3. The CDR3 runs to 14 residues. Germline CDR1 SGHTA, CDR2 FQGNSA. CDR3 nucleotides: TGTGCCAGCAGCTTGGGACTAGCGATGGAGACCCAGTACTTC. It yields the protein CASSLGLAMETQYF. The entire variable domain, with the rest obtained from reference TRBV7-2 and TRBJ2-5, is as follows: GAGVSQSPSNKVTEKGKDVELRCDPISGHTALYWYRQSLGQGLEFLIYFQGNSAPDKSGLPSDRFSAERTGGSVSTLTIQRTQQEDSAVYLCASSLGLAMETQYFGPGTRLLVL.

This clonotype was recorded a few times. The V call is TRBV25-1, the J call TRBJ1-4, with D maybe TRBD1 (6 bases). Germline V gene sequence: CDR1 MGHDK, CDR2 SYGVNS. The CDR3 has 15 residues. The ends were cut back, 5 bases at V and 3 bases at J, with 13 bases in the middle. CDR3 sequence (DNA): TGTGCCAGCAGTCCACTGGACAGAGCTAATGAAAAACTGTTTTTT. This gives the protein CASSPLDRANEKLFF.

This rearrangement joins TRBV28 to TRBJ2-7; D might be TRBD2 (6 bases). The germline CDR1 and CDR2 sequences are MDHEN and SYDVKM. V shed 5 bases and J shed 1 base, with 15 bases lying between them. CDR3 length: 15 residues. The DNA for the CDR3 is TGTGCCAGCAGTACCCAGCGGGTAACGTCCTACGAGCAGTACTTC. It is translated as CASSTQRVTSYEQYF.

The chain couples TRBV20-1 to TRBJ2-3, with D hard to call. CDR1 is DFQATT, CDR2 SNEGSKA, per germline (reference sequence). The CDR3 sequence is 12 residues long. The V end was cut by 3 bases, the J end by 7 bases, with 11 bases between. CDR3 amino acids: CSARAPPNTQYF. The CDR3 DNA is TGCAGTGCTAGGGCCCCCCCAAATACGCAGTATTTT.

This clonotype was seen many times. The rearrangement uses TRBV7-2 and TRBJ2-5; D is undetermined. Germline values: CDR1 SGHTA, CDR2 FQGNSA. Trimming shortened V by 4 bases and J by 1 base, and 10 bases separated the two germline ends. This CDR3 contains 14 residues. The DNA for the CDR3 is TGTGCCAGCAGCTCTGGTGGTATCCAAGAGACCCAGTACTTC. Its protein is CASSSGGIQETQYF.

The chain combines TRBV12-3 or TRBV12-4 with TRBJ2-1; 11 nucleotides line up with TRBD2. Losses at the gene ends were 3 bases for V and 6 bases for J; bases not matched to a gene: 10. This CDR3 contains 17 residues. The CDR3 protein is CASSFSLGTSGGNEQFF. Written as DNA, the CDR3 is TGTGCCAGCAGTTTCAGCCTCGGGACTAGCGGAGGCAATGAGCAGTTCTTC.

This clonotype was counted at least ten times. The genes are TRBV2 and TRBJ2-3; possible D gene TRBD2, 6 bases. Germline loops: CDR1 SNHLY, CDR2 FYNNEI. The CDR3 consists of 14 residues. Trimming left V 8 bases short and J 2 bases short, with 14 bases between. The CDR3 here is CASGRQQVTDTQYF. The CDR3, as DNA: TGTGCCAGCGGGAGGCAACAAGTCACAGATACGCAGTATTTT.

V gene TRBV10-2 combines with J gene TRBJ1-1, with D possibly TRBD1 on 5 matching bases. Trimming cost V 8 bases and J 2 bases, with 15 bases left between them. Germline CDR1 is WSHSY and CDR2 is SAAADI. The CDR3 runs 14 residues. In DNA form, the CDR3 reads TGCGCCAGCGGTTGGGCAGGGAGTAACACTGAAGCTTTCTTT. This gives the protein CASGWAGSNTEAFF.

V is TRBV30 and J is TRBJ1-5; D unclear. The germline CDR1 and CDR2 sequences are GTSNPN and SVGIG (reference sequence). V gave up 1 base and J gave up 2 bases, with 9 bases separating them. The CDR3 consists of 14 residues. The CDR3: CAWSGGSGNQPQHF. The CDR3 bases are TGTGCCTGGAGTGGGGGAAGTGGCAATCAGCCCCAGCATTTT.

The V and J genes are TRBV10-3 and TRBJ2-7; D assignment may be TRBD1 or TRBD2 (5 bases each). V lost 8 bases and J 2 bases, leaving 19 bases between the germline ends. Looked up from germline, CDR1 is ENHRY and CDR2 is SYGVKD. The CDR3 runs 15 residues. CDR3 in DNA: TGTGCCATCGGCTTTAACTTCTGGGGGACCTACGAGCAGTACTTC. Translating it yields CAIGFNFWGTYEQYF.

This sequence joins TRBV3-1 and TRBJ2-1; 14 bases line up with TRBD2. The CDR3 spans 16 residues. V lost 1 base and J lost 7; bases outside the gene matches: 3. CDR1 is LGHDT and CDR2 is YNNKEL in the germline V gene (reference sequence). The CDR3: CASSQVRTSGGNEQFF. The CDR3 coding sequence is TGTGCCAGCAGCCAAGTGCGGACTAGCGGGGGGAATGAGCAGTTCTTC.

This clonotype was detected once. A junction boundary mismatches the germline segment, possibly from a read error. The J gene is TRBJ2-5, the V gene TRBV27; D possibly uses TRBD1 or TRBD2 (5 bases each). This CDR3 spans 12 amino acids. In germline, CDR1 is MNHEY, CDR2 SMNVEV (reference sequence). In DNA form, the CDR3 reads TGTGCCAGCAGTTTACTAGGGGAGACCCTGTACTTC. It codes for CASSLLGETLYF.

CDR3 sequence reads: CASSQEPIYEQYF. The CDR3, as DNA: TGCGCCAGCAGCCAAGAACCCATCTACGAGCAGTACTTC. The V and J genes are TRBV4-1 and TRBJ2-5; no firm D call. The J call may be mistaken, given a closer DNA end match to TRBJ2-7. The CDR3 consists of 13 residues. Germline V gene sequence: CDR1 MGHRA, CDR2 YSYEKL.

This clonotype was seen repeatedly, ten times or more. The chain links TRBV25-1 to TRBJ2-1; a weak D match, TRBD2 (6 bases). Per the germline V gene, CDR1 is MGHDK and CDR2 is SYGVNS. V was pared by 7 bases and J by 1 base, with 20 bases between. CDR3 size: 17 residues. The CDR3 here is CASTPNSGVRSYNEQFF. The DNA of the CDR3 is TGTGCCAGCACTCCCAACTCGGGGGTACGGTCCTACAATGAGCAGTTCTTC.

The chain uses TRBV12-3 or TRBV12-4 and TRBJ2-7; perhaps TRBD1 as D (5 bases). This CDR3 has 12 amino acids. V gave up 6 bases and J gave up 4 bases, with 10 bases separating them. CDR3 protein: CASRGAEYEQYF. Here the CDR3 DNA reads TGTGCCAGCAGAGGGGCAGAATACGAGCAGTACTTC.

The gene calls are TRBV2 and TRBJ1-2; the match to TRBD1 covers 9 bases. The CDR3 is made up of 13 amino acids. Trimming at V came to 7 bases and at J to 6 bases, leaving 6 bases not matched to a gene. The V gene's germline CDR1 is SNHLY and CDR2 FYNNEI. CDR3 sequence reads: CASIKDRGDGYTF. The CDR3 DNA sequence: TGTGCCAGCATCAAGGACAGGGGTGATGGCTACACCTTC. The whole variable domain, remainder taken from reference TRBV2 and TRBJ1-2, is EPEVTQTPSHQVTQMGQEVILRCVPISNHLYFYWYRQILGQKVEFLVSFYNNEISEKSEIFDDQFSVERPDGSNFTLKIRSTKLEDSAMYFCASIKDRGDGYTFGSGTRLTVV.

This clonotype was seen more than once but under ten times. The rearrangement links TRBV2 to TRBJ2-5; TRBD1 agrees at 9 bases. This CDR3 has 14 amino acids. CDR1 and CDR2 (germline): SNHLY, FYNNEI. J gave up 5 bases and V 5 bases, and 6 bases lay outside the gene matches. For the CDR3, the DNA is TGTGCCAGCAGTCCGGACAGGGGAAGTGAGACCCAGTACTTC. It encodes CASSPDRGSETQYF.

The table lists this clonotype with a few counts. J is TRBJ2-3 and V is TRBV4-2; 11 positions match TRBD2. The CDR3 extends over 17 amino acids. With 4 bases clipped from V and 1 base from J, the junction kept 7 bases outside the gene matches. CDR1 LGHNA and CDR2 YNFKEQ come from the germline V gene. CDR3 bases: TGTGCCAGCAGCCTTTATAGCGGGAGGGAAGGCACAGATACGCAGTATTTT. It is translated as CASSLYSGREGTDTQYF.